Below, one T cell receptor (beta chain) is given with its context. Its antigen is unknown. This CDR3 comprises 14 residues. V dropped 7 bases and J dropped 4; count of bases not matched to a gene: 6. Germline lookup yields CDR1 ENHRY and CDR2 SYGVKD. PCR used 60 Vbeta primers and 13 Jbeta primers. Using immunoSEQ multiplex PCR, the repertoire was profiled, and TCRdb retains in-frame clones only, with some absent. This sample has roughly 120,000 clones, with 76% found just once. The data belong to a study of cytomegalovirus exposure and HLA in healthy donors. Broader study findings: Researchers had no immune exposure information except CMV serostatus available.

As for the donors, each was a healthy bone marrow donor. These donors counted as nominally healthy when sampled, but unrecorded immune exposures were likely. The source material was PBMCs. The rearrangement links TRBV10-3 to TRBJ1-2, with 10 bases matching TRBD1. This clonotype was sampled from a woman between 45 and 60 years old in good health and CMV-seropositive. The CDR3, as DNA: TGTGCCATCACAGGGACAGGGGAAACCTATGGCTACACCTTC. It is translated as CAITGTGETYGYTF.